The T cell receptor beta chain under discussion was sequenced for a study of blood T cell repertoires in COVID-19. Overall study: The study drew acute and convalescent COVID-19 samples from the United States, Italy and Spain. T cells, B-cell-depleted T cells, or PBMCs provided the cDNA or gDNA that served as material.

V lost 2 bases to trimming and J lost 5 bases; unmatched junction nucleotides: 6. The CDR3 totals 16 residues. Germline lookup yields CDR1 SGHRS and CDR2 YFSETQ. Sequencing was performed with immunoSEQ multiplex PCR; in TCRdb, only in-frame clones are kept and a portion is missing. The sample consists of under 200,000 clones, 80% to 90% of them appearing once. Sequences were obtained from peripheral blood. This rearrangement joins TRBV5-1 to TRBJ2-2, with 10 bases fitting TRBD2. This clonotype originated in a man aged 40-50 years with active or convalescent COVID-19. CDR3 in amino acids: CASSLSSGGTTGELFF. Written as DNA, the CDR3 is TGCGCCAGCAGCTTATCTAGCGGGGGTACGACCGGGGAGCTGTTTTTT.